This is a list of T cell receptor beta chains from one sample in a study of T cells expressing NK-cell markers. TCRdb derives one entry per CDR3 protein from the 5' RACE reads, leaving out DNA. The sample table includes a few hundred thousand distinct CDR3 sequences. Sequencing was carried out using blood T cells: a sorted CD56 or NKG2C T cell subset, CD4+ or CD8+ T cells, or bulk PBMC T cells (not recorded which). The receptors here all came from a man aged 18 to 69 in good health. Both conserved end residues are part of each CDR3.

V,J,CDR3
TRBV2,TRBJ2-3,CASSLGDVGRTDTQYF
TRBV5-6,TRBJ1-5,CASSLWGARVNQPQHF
TRBV27,TRBJ1-5,CASSLLHSNQPQHF
TRBV11-3,TRBJ2-7,CASSVISGSEQYF
TRBV3-1,TRBJ2-3,CASSPETGRDTQYF
TRBV3-1,TRBJ2-7,CASRGTGSTYEQYF
TRBV7-2,TRBJ1-2,CASSTYQGNGYTF
TRBV2,TRBJ2-4,CASSERDRARTAAKNIQYF
TRBV5-1,TRBJ2-7,CASSLFSGVAYEQYF
TRBV7-9,TRBJ2-5,CASSLGFNRESKETQYF
TRBV7-9,TRBJ2-2,CASSQQGRIAGELFF
TRBV4-1,TRBJ2-3,CASSQTGTLGTDTQYF
TRBV10-3,TRBJ2-1,CAISGAPGNEQFF
TRBV6-5,TRBJ1-1,CASSKTGLEAFF
TRBV6-1,TRBJ2-7,CASSGDRANYEQYF
TRBV7-9,TRBJ1-5,CASSQDSSRQPQHF